The 5 T cell receptor beta chains given below trace back to one sample, sequenced in a study of Graves' ophthalmopathy and Graves' hyperthyroidism. Amplification targeted the TCR beta CDR3 regions, with RNA transcripts as the source material. The workflow started with a first-round RT-PCR run with HTBI primers and then moved on to a second-round multiplex PCR. TCRdb reprocessed the multiplex PCR reads via MiXCR and lists one record per CDR3 protein. The sample has hundreds of thousands of distinct CDR3 sequences, roughly 41% seen once; the top ten hold 3.3%. The sample taken for sequencing was peripheral blood. The source of these receptors is an adult man with Graves' ophthalmopathy.

This clonotype was picked up many times. The V and J genes are TRBV7-9 and TRBJ1-4; 7 bases are a match to TRBD1. This CDR3 comprises 14 residues. Germline V gene sequence: CDR1 SEHNR, CDR2 FQNEAQ (reference sequence). V shed 6 bases and J 5 bases; nucleotides not matched to a gene: 6. The CDR3 region is CASSAGTDNEKLFF. CDR3 coding DNA: TGTGCCAGCAGTGCCGGGACAGACAATGAAAAACTGTTTTTT. Full variable domain (outside the CDR3, taken from reference TRBV7-9 and TRBJ1-4): DTGVSQNPRHKITKRGQNVTFRCDPISEHNRLYWYRQTLGQGPEFLTYFQNEAQLEKSRLLSDRFSAERPKGSFSTLEIQRTEQGDSAMYLCASSAGTDNEKLFFGSGTQLSVL.

Ten or more counts support this clonotype. J is TRBJ2-5 and V is TRBV7-8, with 8 bases lining up with TRBD2. The germline V gene has CDR1 SGHVS and CDR2 FQNEAQ. CDR3 length equals 13 residues. The V gene end was trimmed by 3 bases and the J gene end by 5 bases; junction bases not matched to a gene: 2. The CDR3 coding sequence is TGTGCCAGCAGCTTCGGGGGGGTGGAGACCCAGTACTTC. Translated, it gives CASSFGGVETQYF.

This clonotype was counted ten times or more. CDR3 sequence: CASSVRLNQPQHF. The CDR3 region has the DNA TGTGCCAGCAGTGTTAGGCTCAATCAGCCCCAGCATTTT. V and J are TRBV2 and TRBJ1-5; D is unresolved. CDR3 length: 13 residues. Germline V CDR1 and CDR2: SNHLY, FYNNEI. Trimming shortened V by 4 bases and J by 3 bases, and 7 bases separated the two germline ends.

The chain employs TRBV5-8 and TRBJ1-1; 9 bases are a match to TRBD1. Germline-derived CDR1 and CDR2 are SGHTS and YDEGEE. The CDR3 has 13 amino acids. With 4 bases clipped from V and 7 bases from J, the junction kept 5 bases outside the gene matches. The CDR3 bases are TGTGCCAGCAGCGGACAGGGGCTGGGTGAAGCTTTCTTT. Protein: CASSGQGLGEAFF.

The chain combines TRBV7-2 with TRBJ1-5; the D is unclear. Germline CDR1 reads SGHTA; CDR2 reads FQGNSA. Trimming took 1 base from V and 6 from J, leaving 7 bases between them. CDR3 length: 13 amino acids. The DNA for the CDR3 is TGTGCCAGCAGCTTAGGGCGCATTCAGCCCCAGCATTTT. It specifies CASSLGRIQPQHF.